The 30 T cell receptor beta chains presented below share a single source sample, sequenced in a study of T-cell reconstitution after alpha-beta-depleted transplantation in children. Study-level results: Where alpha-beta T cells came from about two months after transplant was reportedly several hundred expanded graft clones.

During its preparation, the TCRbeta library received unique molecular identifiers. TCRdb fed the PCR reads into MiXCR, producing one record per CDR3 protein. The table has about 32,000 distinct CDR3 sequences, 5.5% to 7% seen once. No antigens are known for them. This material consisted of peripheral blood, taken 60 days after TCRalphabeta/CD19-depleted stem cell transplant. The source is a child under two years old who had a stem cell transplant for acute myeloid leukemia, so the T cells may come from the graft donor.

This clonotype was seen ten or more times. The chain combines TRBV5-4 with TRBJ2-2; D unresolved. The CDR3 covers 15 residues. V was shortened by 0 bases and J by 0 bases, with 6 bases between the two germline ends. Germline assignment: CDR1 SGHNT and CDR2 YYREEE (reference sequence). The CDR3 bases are TGTGCCAGCAGCTTGGACCGCCCGAACACCGGGGAGCTGTTTTTT. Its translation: CASSLDRPNTGELFF.

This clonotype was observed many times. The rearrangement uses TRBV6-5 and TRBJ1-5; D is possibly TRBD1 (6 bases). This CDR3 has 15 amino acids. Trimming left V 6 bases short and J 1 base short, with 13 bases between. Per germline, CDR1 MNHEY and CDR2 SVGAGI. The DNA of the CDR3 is TGTGCCAGCAGCCGAGGGACATCGAGCAATCAGCCCCAGCATTTT. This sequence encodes CASSRGTSSNQPQHF.

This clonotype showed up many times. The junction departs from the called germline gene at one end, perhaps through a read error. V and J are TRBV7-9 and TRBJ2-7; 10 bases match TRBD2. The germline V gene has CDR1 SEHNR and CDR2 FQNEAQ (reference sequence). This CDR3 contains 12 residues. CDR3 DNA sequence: TGTGCCAGCAGCGAAGCTCTAGCGGGAGTCGCCTTC. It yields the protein CASSEALAGVAF.

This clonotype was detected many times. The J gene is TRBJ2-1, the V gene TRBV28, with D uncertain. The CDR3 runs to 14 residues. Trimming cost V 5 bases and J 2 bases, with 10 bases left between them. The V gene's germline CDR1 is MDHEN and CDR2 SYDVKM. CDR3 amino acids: CASSPLGTYNEQFF. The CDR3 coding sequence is TGTGCCAGCAGTCCTCTCGGCACCTACAATGAGCAGTTCTTC.

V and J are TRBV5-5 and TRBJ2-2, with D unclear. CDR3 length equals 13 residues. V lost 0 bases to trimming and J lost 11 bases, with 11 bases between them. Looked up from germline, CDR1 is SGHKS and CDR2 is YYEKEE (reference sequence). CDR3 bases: TGTGCCAGCAGCTTGGGGAGTAAGACCGAGCTGTTTTTT. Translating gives CASSLGSKTELFF.

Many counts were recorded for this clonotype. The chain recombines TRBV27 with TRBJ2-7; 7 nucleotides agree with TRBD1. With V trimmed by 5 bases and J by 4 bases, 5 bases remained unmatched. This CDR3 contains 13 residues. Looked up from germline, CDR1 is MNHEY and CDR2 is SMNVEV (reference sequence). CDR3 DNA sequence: TGTGCCAGCAGTCCACACAGGGGTTACGAGCAGTACTTC. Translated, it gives CASSPHRGYEQYF.

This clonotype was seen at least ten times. CDR3 nucleotide sequence: TGTGCCAGCAGCGGTATCGGACGGGAACCCTATGGCTACACCTTC. This sequence encodes CASSGIGREPYGYTF. The rearrangement uses TRBV7-9 and TRBJ1-2, with no clear D. This CDR3 has 15 residues. V was cut by 5 bases and J by 4 bases, with 17 bases left in between. The germline CDR1 and CDR2 sequences are SEHNR and FQNEAQ (reference sequence).

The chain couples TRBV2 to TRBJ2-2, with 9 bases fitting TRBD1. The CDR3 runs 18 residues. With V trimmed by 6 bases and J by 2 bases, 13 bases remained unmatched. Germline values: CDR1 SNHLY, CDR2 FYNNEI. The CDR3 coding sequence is TGTGCCAGCAGCTCAGACCCGGGACAGGGAAGCAACACCGGGGAGCTGTTTTTT. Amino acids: CASSSDPGQGSNTGELFF.

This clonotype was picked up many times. CDR3 amino acids: CASSLVAGSRGEQFF. The CDR3 nucleotides read TGTGCCAGCAGCTTAGTAGCGGGGAGCCGCGGTGAGCAGTTCTTC. V and J are TRBV7-2 and TRBJ2-1; 8 bases align to TRBD2. This CDR3 comprises 15 residues. V lost 1 base and J lost 9; bases outside the gene matches: 8. CDR1 and CDR2 from the germline V gene are SGHTA and FQGNSA.

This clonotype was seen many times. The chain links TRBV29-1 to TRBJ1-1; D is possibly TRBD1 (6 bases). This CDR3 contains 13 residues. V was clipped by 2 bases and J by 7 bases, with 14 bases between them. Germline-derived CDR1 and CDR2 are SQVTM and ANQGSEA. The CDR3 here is CSVERDRPFEAFF. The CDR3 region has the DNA TGCAGCGTTGAACGTGACAGGCCCTTTGAAGCTTTCTTT.

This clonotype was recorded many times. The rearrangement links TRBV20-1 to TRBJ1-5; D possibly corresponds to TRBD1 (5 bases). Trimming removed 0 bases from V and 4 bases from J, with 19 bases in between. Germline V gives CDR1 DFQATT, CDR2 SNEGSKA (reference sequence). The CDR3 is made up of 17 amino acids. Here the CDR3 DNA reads TGCAGTGCTAGAGATCGGATTGGTGCGGACATGAATCAGCCCCAGCATTTT. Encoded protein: CSARDRIGADMNQPQHF.

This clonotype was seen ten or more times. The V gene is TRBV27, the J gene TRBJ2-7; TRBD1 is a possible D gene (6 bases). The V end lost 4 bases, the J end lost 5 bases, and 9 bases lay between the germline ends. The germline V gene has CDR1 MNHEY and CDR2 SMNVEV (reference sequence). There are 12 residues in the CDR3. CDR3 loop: CASSSQGNEQYF. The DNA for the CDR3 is TGTGCCAGCAGTTCACAGGGAAACGAGCAGTACTTC.

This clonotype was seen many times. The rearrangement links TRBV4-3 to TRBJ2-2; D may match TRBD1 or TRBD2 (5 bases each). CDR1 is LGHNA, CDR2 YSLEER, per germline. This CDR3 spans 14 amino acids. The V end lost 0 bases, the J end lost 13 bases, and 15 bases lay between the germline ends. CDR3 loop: CASSQDLRDLRLFF. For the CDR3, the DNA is TGCGCCAGCAGCCAAGACCTCCGGGACCTTAGGCTGTTTTTT.

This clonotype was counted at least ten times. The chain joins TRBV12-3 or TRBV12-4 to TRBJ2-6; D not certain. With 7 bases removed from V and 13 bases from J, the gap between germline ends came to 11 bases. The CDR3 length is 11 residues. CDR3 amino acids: CASISFGVLTF. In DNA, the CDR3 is TGTGCCAGCATCAGTTTCGGGGTCCTGACTTTC.

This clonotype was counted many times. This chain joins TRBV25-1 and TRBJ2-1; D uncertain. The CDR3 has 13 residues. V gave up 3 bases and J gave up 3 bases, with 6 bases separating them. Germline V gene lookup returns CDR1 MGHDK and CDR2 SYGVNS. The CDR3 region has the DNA TGTGCCAGCAGTGAGCGGAACTACAATGAGCAGTTCTTC. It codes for CASSERNYNEQFF.

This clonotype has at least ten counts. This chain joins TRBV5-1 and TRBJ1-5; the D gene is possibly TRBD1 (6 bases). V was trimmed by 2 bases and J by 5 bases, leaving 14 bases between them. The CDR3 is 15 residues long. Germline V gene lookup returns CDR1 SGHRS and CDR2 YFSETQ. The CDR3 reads CASSFLPQGDQPQHF. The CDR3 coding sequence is TGCGCCAGCAGCTTTCTTCCACAGGGAGATCAGCCCCAGCATTTT.

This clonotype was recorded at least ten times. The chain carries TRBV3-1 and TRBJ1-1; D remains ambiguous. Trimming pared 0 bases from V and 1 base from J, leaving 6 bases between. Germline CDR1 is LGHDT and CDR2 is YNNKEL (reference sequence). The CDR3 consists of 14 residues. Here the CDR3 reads CASSQESRNTEAFF. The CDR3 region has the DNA TGTGCCAGCAGCCAAGAATCTCGGAACACTGAAGCTTTCTTT.

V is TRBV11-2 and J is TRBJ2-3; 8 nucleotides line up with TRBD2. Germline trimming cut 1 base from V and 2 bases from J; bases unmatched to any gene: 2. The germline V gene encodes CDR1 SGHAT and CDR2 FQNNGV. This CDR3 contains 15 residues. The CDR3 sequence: CASSLAGRDTDTQYF. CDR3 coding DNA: TGTGCCAGCAGCTTAGCCGGGAGGGACACAGATACGCAGTATTTT.

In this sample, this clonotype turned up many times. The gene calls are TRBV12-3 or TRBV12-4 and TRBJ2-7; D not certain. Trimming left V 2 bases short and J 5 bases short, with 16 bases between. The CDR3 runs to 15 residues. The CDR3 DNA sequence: TGTGCCAGCAGTTTAACGACATCGACTTCGGACGAGCAGTACTTC. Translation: CASSLTTSTSDEQYF.

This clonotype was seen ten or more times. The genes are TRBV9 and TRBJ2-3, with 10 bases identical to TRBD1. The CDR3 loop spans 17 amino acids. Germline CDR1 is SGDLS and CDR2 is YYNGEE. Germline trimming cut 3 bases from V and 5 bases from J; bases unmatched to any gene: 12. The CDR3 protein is CASSGRRQGARRDTQYF. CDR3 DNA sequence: TGTGCCAGCAGCGGCCGAAGACAGGGGGCGCGAAGAGATACGCAGTATTTT.

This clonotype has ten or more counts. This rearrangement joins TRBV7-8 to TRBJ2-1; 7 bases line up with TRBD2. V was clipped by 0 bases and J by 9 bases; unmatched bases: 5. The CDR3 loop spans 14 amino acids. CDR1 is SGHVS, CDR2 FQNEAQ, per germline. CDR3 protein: CASSLAGEGREQFF. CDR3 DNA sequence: TGTGCCAGCAGCTTAGCCGGGGAGGGGCGTGAGCAGTTCTTC.

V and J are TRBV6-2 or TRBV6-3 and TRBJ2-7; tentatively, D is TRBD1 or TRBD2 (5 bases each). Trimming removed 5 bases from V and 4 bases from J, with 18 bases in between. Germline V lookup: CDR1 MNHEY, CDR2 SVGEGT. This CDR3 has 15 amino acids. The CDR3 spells CASSPPGPPRYEQYF. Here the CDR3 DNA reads TGTGCCAGCAGTCCGCCGGGACCTCCCCGGTACGAGCAGTACTTC.

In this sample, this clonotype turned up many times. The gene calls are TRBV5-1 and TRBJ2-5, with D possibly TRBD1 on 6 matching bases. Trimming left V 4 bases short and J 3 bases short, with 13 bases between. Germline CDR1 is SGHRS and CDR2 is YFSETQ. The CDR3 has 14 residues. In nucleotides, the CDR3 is TGCGCCAGCAGCCAGCAGGGGCGAAAAGAGACCCAGTACTTC. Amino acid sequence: CASSQQGRKETQYF.

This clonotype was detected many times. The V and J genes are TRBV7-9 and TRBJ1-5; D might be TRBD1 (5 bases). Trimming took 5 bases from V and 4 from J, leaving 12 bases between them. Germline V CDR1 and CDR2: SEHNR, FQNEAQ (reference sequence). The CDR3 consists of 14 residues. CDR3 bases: TGTGCCAGCAGCGGGACGGGAGGGAATCAGCCCCAGCATTTT. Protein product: CASSGTGGNQPQHF.

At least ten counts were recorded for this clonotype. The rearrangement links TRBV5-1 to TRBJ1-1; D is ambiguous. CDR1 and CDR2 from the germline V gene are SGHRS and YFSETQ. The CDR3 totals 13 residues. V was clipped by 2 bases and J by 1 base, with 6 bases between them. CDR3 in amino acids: CASSFKGNTEAFF. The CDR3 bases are TGCGCCAGCAGCTTCAAGGGGAACACTGAAGCTTTCTTT. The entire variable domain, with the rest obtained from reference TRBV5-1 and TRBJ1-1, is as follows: KAGVTQTPRYLIKTRGQQVTLSCSPISGHRSVSWYQQTPGQGLQFLFEYFSETQRNKGNFPGRFSGRQFSNSRSEMNVSTLELGDSALYLCASSFKGNTEAFFGQGTRLTVV.

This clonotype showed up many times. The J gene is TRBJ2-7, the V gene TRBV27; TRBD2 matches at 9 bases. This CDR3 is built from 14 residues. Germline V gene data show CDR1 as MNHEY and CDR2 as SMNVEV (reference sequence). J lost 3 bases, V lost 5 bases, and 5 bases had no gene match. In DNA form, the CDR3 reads TGTGCCAGCAGTAGGCGGGAGGGTCTCTACGAGCAGTACTTC. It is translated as CASSRREGLYEQYF.

This CDR3 is CASHDFQSNYEQYF. For the CDR3, the DNA is TGCGCCAGTCACGACTTTCAATCCAATTACGAGCAGTACTTC. The chain couples TRBV5-1 to TRBJ2-7; D not certain. The ends were cut back, 8 bases at V and 4 bases at J, with 19 bases in the middle. Looked up from germline, CDR1 is SGHRS and CDR2 is YFSETQ. This CDR3 has 14 residues.

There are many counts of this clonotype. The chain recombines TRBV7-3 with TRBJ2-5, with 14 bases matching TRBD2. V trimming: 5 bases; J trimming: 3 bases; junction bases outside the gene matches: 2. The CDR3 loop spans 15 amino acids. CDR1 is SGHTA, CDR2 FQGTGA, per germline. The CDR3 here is CASSQGLAGEETQYF. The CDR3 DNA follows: TGTGCCAGCAGCCAGGGACTAGCGGGAGAAGAGACCCAGTACTTC.

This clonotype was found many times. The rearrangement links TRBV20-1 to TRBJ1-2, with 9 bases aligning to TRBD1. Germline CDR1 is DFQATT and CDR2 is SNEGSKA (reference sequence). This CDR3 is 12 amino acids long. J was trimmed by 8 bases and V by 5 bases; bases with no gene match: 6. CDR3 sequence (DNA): TGCAGTGCTTCCGGGACAGGGTTAGGCTACACCTTC. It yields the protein CSASGTGLGYTF.

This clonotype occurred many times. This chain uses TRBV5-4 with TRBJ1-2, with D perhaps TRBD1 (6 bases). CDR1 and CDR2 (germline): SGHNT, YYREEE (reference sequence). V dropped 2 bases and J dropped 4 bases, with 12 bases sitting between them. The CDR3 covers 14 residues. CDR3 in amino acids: CASSFVQGRYGYTF. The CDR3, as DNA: TGTGCCAGCAGCTTTGTCCAGGGGCGCTATGGCTACACCTTC.